One and the same sample provided the 18 T cell receptor beta chains below, sequenced in a study of neoadjuvant anti-PD-1 for oral cavity cancer. Only in-frame clones appear in the TCRdb table, and some are missing; sequencing was by immunoSEQ multiplex PCR. The table lists around 60,000 clones, 65% to 85% of them singletons. The sequencing used PBMCs, collected before nivolumab (anti-PD-1) treatment. Receptors were obtained from a person aged 40 to 85 with oral cavity squamous cell carcinoma.

This sequence joins TRBV5-1 and TRBJ2-5; no definite D call. V was shortened by 4 bases and J by 5 bases, with 9 bases between the two germline ends. Germline V CDR1 and CDR2: SGHRS, YFSETQ. The CDR3 consists of 12 residues. CDR3 DNA sequence: TGCGCCAGCAGCCCCCACCGGGAGACCCAGTACTTC. Its protein product is CASSPHRETQYF.

The V call is TRBV15, the J call TRBJ1-5; a weak D match, TRBD1 (6 bases). Germline CDR1 and CDR2: LNHNV and YYDKDF (reference sequence). Trimming stripped 8 bases from V and 5 bases from J, with 13 bases between. This CDR3 is 13 amino acids long. CDR3 sequence (DNA): TGTGCCACCGGGGGCGTGAACGATCAGCCCCAGCATTTT. Translation gives CATGGVNDQPQHF.

This chain joins TRBV28 and TRBJ2-1; 10 nucleotides match TRBD2. Losses at the gene ends were 3 bases for V and 6 bases for J; bases not matched to a gene: 11. Germline CDR1 MDHEN, CDR2 SYDVKM. The CDR3 spans 17 residues. The CDR3 nucleotides are TGTGCCAGCAGTTTTTCCCGGACTAGCGGTGGATTCAATGAGCAGTTCTTC. Translated: CASSFSRTSGGFNEQFF.

The rearrangement links TRBV5-1 to TRBJ2-2; 14 nucleotides match TRBD2. Germline V gives CDR1 SGHRS, CDR2 YFSETQ. Trimming cost V 2 bases and J 5 bases; bases outside gene matches: 2. The CDR3 totals 16 residues. CDR3 amino acids: CASSFGLAGGTGELFF. The DNA of the CDR3 is TGCGCCAGCAGCTTCGGACTAGCGGGGGGTACCGGGGAGCTGTTTTTT.

The chain employs TRBV28 and TRBJ1-1, with 8 bases aligning to TRBD1. Germline values: CDR1 MDHEN, CDR2 SYDVKM. V was pared by 8 bases and J by 0 bases, with 5 bases of the junction left unmatched. The CDR3 spans 14 residues. CDR3 sequence (DNA): TGTGCCAGCTTGACAGGGGCCTTGAACACTGAAGCTTTCTTT. This sequence encodes CASLTGALNTEAFF.

The rearrangement uses TRBV30 and TRBJ2-7; D could derive from TRBD1 or TRBD2 (6 bases each). The CDR3 sequence is 13 residues long. Germline CDR1 GTSNPN, CDR2 SVGIG (reference sequence). V was clipped by 7 bases and J by 0 bases, with 13 bases between them. CDR3 nucleotide sequence: TGTGCCTCCAGAGGGGGGACCTCCTACGAGCAGTACTTC. Translation gives CASRGGTSYEQYF.

The V call is TRBV6-6, the J call TRBJ2-1; 11 bases match TRBD2. This CDR3 comprises 16 residues. Germline V gives CDR1 MNHNY, CDR2 SVGAGI (reference sequence). Trimming at V came to 5 bases and at J to 0 bases, leaving 3 bases not matched to a gene. CDR3 amino acids: CASSLAGGSSYNEQFF. The CDR3 DNA is TGTGCCAGCAGTCTAGCGGGGGGCAGCTCCTACAATGAGCAGTTCTTC.

The CDR3 region is CASSRGTGGDQPQHF. The CDR3 DNA is TGTGCCAGCTCAAGAGGGACAGGGGGCGATCAGCCCCAGCATTTT. The rearrangement links TRBV18 to TRBJ1-5, with 12 bases matching TRBD1. The V and J ends lost 5 bases and 5 bases, in that order; junction bases with no gene match: 4. This CDR3 spans 15 amino acids. Germline loops: CDR1 KGHSH, CDR2 LQKENI.

The chain employs TRBV7-2 and TRBJ2-3; no clear D gene. CDR1 SGHTA and CDR2 FQGNSA come from the germline V gene. V dropped 5 bases and J dropped 2 bases, with 2 bases sitting between them. CDR3 length: 11 residues. CDR3: CASSLTDTQYF. The CDR3 DNA reads TGTGCCAGCAGCCTCACAGATACGCAGTATTTT.

The chain combines TRBV7-6 with TRBJ1-1, with TRBD1 as a possible D gene (6 bases). Germline CDR1 and CDR2: SGHVS and FNYEAQ. The V end was cut by 8 bases, the J end by 4 bases, with 17 bases between. The CDR3 contains 14 residues. CDR3 in amino acids: CASRGGVGATEAFF. CDR3 DNA: TGTGCCAGCCGGGGGGGCGTGGGGGCCACTGAAGCTTTCTTT.

By proportion, this clone is medium-sized. The chain employs TRBV18 and TRBJ2-2; D ambiguous. CDR3 length equals 15 residues. With 2 bases removed from V and 3 bases from J, the gap between germline ends came to 10 bases. Looked up from germline, CDR1 is KGHSH and CDR2 is LQKENI. The CDR3 DNA sequence: TGTGCCAGCTCACCAAGGCAGGAGCACACCGGGGAGCTGTTTTTT. It codes for CASSPRQEHTGELFF.

The V call is TRBV5-4, the J call TRBJ1-3, with D unresolved. V shed 4 bases and J shed 2 bases, with 7 bases lying between them. CDR3 length: 13 amino acids. CDR1 is SGHNT, CDR2 YYREEE, per germline (reference sequence). The CDR3 reads CASSLGTGNTIYF. The CDR3 DNA follows: TGTGCCAGCAGCCTCGGGACTGGAAACACCATATATTTT.

The chain uses TRBV7-6 and TRBJ2-3, with D perhaps matching TRBD2 (5 bases). From germline, CDR1 is SGHVS and CDR2 FNYEAQ. This CDR3 contains 14 residues. Trimming removed 1 base at V and 5 bases at J, with 10 bases between. The CDR3 DNA reads TGTGCCAGCAGCTTAGAGAGGGAATTAGATACGCAGTATTTT. Protein: CASSLERELDTQYF.

This chain connects TRBV7-9 to TRBJ2-1, with D perhaps matching TRBD2 (6 bases). V was trimmed by 4 bases and J by 7 bases, leaving 14 bases between them. Germline V CDR1 and CDR2: SEHNR, FQNEAQ (reference sequence). CDR3 length equals 14 residues. The CDR3 region is CASSSHGSNNEQFF. DNA of the CDR3: TGTGCCAGCAGCTCCCACGGGAGTAATAATGAGCAGTTCTTC.

The chain joins TRBV5-1 to TRBJ1-1, with 7 bases that match TRBD1. V gave up 4 bases and J gave up 7 bases; unmatched junction bases: 13. The CDR3 consists of 15 residues. From germline, CDR1 is SGHRS and CDR2 YFSETQ. The CDR3 DNA sequence: TGCGCCAGCAGCCCGGACTACAGGGGATTGAGTGAAGCTTTCTTT. As protein: CASSPDYRGLSEAFF.

V and J are TRBV5-4 and TRBJ2-1; no reliable D call. CDR3 size: 12 residues. Looked up from germline, CDR1 is SGHNT and CDR2 is YYREEE (reference sequence). The germline V and J ends were trimmed by 3 bases and 5 bases, with 6 bases remaining between them. Written as DNA, the CDR3 is TGTGCCAGCAGCTCACCAAACAATGAGCAGTTCTTC. Translation gives CASSSPNNEQFF.

This chain uses TRBV6-5 with TRBJ2-2; D may be TRBD2 (7 bases). The CDR3 extends over 15 amino acids. V lost 0 bases, J lost 6 bases, and 11 bases lay in between. In germline, CDR1 is MNHEY, CDR2 SVGAGI. The CDR3 protein is CASSYSGGPSGELFF. CDR3 DNA: TGTGCCAGCAGTTACTCGGGGGGGCCCTCCGGGGAGCTGTTTTTT.

The DNA of the CDR3 is TGTGCCAGTAGTATAGTTGGGGGAGGGAATAATGAGCAGTTCTTC. It is translated as CASSIVGGGNNEQFF. The chain combines TRBV19 with TRBJ2-1; 7 bases map to TRBD2. Germline values: CDR1 LNHDA, CDR2 SQIVND (reference sequence). The CDR3 length is 15 residues. The V segment lost 1 base and the J segment 7 bases; nucleotides outside the gene matches: 7.